This T cell receptor beta chain is from a study of blood T cell repertoires in COVID-19. Study details: COVID-19 samples collected from the United States, Italy and Spain covered acute and convalescent phases. Nucleic acid was either cDNA or gDNA, and it came from T cells, B-cell-depleted T cells, or PBMCs.

Germline-derived CDR1 and CDR2 are MNHEY and SVGAGI. The CDR3 is 16 amino acids. V lost 4 bases to trimming and J lost 0 bases; unmatched junction nucleotides: 6. Per the authors' pipeline: Reference gene primer amplification gave estimated nucleated cell counts. Some clones are missing from TCRdb's copy, which holds only in-frame ones; the method was immunoSEQ multiplex PCR. V, J and clone size derive from that table, while D and trimming were established from the DNA sequence. This table has fewer than 250,000 clones, under 90% appearing once. The chain combines TRBV6-5 with TRBJ1-3, with TRBD1 matching 7 bases. The sequenced material came from peripheral blood. The receptor was derived from a woman older than 75 with COVID-19, enrolled during active disease. The chain's CDR3 is CASSWDSSISGNTIYF. As DNA, the CDR3 is TGTGCCAGCAGTTGGGACAGTAGCATCTCTGGAAACACCATATATTTT.